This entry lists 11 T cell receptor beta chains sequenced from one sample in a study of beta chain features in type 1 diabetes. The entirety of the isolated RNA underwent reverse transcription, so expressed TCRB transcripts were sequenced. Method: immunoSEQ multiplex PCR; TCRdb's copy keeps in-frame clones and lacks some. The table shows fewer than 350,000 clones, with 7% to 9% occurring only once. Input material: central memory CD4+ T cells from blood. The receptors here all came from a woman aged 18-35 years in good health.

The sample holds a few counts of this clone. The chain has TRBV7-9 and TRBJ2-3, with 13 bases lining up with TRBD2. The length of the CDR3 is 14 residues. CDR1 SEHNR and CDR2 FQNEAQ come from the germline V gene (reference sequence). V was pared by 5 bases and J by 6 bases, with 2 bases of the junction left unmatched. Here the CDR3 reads CASSRLAGGDTQYF. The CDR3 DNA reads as TGTGCCAGCAGCCGACTAGCGGGGGGCGATACGCAGTATTTT.

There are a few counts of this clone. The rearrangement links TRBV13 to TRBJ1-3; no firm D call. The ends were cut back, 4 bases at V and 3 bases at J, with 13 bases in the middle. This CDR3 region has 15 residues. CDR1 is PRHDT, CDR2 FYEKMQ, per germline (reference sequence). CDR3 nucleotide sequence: TGTGCCAGCAGCTCCTTCGGGTTGGGTGGAAACACCATATATTTT. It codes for CASSSFGLGGNTIYF.

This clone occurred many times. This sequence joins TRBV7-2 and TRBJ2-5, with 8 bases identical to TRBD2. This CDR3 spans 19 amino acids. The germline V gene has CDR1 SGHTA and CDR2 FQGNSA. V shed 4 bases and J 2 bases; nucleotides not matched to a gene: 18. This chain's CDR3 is CASSSSLGAGGMGQETQYF. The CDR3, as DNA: TGTGCCAGCAGCTCCTCTCTTGGGGCGGGAGGCATGGGACAAGAGACCCAGTACTTC.

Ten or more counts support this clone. The DNA for the CDR3 is TGTGCCAGCAGCTTAGCAGGGGTCAACTACGAGCAGTACGTC. The encoded protein is CASSLAGVNYEQYV. The rearrangement uses TRBV7-9 and TRBJ2-7; D is perhaps TRBD1 (5 bases). The CDR3 is made up of 14 amino acids. V lost 0 bases to trimming and J lost 3 bases, with 9 bases between them. Germline CDR1 SEHNR, CDR2 FQNEAQ (reference sequence).

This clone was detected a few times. Written as DNA, the CDR3 is TGTGCCAGTAAGGTGCAGATGAACACTGAAGCTTTCTTT. Amino acid sequence: CASKVQMNTEAFF. The V call is TRBV19, the J call TRBJ1-1; D unclear. Germline values: CDR1 LNHDA, CDR2 SQIVND (reference sequence). Trimming removed 7 bases at V and 0 bases at J, with 9 bases between. This CDR3 has 13 residues.

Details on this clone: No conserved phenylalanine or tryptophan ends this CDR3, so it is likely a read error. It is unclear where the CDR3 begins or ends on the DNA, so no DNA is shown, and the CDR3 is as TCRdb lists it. This CDR3 reads CASSYSIGGC. The chain recombines TRBV6-5 with TRBJ2-7; the table's TRBD2 call for D was not verified on the DNA. Germline V gene lookup returns CDR1 MNHEY and CDR2 SVGAGI. From its first to its last residue, the CDR3 has 10 amino acids.

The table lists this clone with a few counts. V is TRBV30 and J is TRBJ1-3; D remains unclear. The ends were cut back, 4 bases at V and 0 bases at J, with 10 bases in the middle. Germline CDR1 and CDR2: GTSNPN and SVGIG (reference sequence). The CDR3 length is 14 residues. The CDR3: CAWTAGFSGNTIYF. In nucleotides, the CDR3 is TGTGCCTGGACGGCGGGTTTCTCTGGAAACACCATATATTTT.

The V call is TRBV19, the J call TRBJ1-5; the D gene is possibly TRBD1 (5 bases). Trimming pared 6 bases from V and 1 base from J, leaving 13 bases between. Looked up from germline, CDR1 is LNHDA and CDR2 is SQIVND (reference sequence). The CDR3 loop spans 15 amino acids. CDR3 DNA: TGTGCCAGTAGGCCCCCGGGACGGAGCAATCAGCCCCAGCATTTT. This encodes CASRPPGRSNQPQHF.

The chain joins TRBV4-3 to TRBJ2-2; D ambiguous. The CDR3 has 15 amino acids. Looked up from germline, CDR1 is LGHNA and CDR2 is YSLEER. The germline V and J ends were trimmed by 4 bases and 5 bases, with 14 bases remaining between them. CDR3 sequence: CASSPYRTRTGELFF. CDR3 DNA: TGCGCCAGCAGCCCTTACCGCACAAGAACCGGGGAGCTGTTTTTT.

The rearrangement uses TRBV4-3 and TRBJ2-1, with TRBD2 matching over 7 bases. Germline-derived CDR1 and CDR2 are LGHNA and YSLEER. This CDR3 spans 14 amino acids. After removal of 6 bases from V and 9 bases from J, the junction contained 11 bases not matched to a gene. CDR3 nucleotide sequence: TGCGCCAGCAGAGGACTAGAACTATCCGGTGAGCAGTTCTTC. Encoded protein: CASRGLELSGEQFF.

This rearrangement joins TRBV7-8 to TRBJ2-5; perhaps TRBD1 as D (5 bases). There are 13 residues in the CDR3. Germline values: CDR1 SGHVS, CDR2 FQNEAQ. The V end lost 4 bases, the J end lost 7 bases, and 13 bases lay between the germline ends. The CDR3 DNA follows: TGTGCCAGCAGCTCAACCCAGGGAAGGACCCAGTACTTC. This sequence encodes CASSSTQGRTQYF. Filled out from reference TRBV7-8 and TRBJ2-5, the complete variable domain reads GAGVSQSPRYKVAKRGQDVALRCDPISGHVSLFWYQQALGQGPEFLTYFQNEAQLDKSGLPSDRFFAERPEGSVSTLKIQRTQQEDSAVYLCASSSTQGRTQYFGPGTRLLVL.